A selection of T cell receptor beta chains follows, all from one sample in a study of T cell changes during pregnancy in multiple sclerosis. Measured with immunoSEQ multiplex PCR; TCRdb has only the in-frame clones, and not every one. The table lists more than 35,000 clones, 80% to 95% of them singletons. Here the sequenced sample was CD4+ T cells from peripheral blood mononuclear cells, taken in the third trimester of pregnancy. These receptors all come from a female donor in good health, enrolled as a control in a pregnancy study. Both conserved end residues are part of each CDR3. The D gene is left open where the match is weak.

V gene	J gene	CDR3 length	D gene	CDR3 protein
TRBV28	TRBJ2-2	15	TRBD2	CASSLGTTGRRELFF
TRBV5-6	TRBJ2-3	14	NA	CASSLGLGTDTQYF
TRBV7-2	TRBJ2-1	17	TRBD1	CASSPVRQGAGGNEQFF
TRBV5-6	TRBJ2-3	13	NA	CASSLVSIDTQYF
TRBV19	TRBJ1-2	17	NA	CASSIDGAGAARFGYTF
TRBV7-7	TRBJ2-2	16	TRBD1	CASKQGQGANTGELFF
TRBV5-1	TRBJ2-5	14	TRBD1	CASSWGDREETQYF
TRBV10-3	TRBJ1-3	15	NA	CAISDTGVSGNTIYF
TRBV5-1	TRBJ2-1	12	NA	CASSYTDNEQFF
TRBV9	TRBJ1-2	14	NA	CASSARDIVYGYTF
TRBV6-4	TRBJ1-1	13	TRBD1	CASSGGQSTEAFF
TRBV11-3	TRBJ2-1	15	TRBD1	CASSLGTGAGNEQFF
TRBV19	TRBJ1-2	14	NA	CASSLAEGYYGYTF
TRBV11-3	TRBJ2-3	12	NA	CASSFRGDTQYF
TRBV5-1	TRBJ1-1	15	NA	CASTTGEGVATEAFF
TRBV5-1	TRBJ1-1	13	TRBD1	CATQQGPYTEAFF
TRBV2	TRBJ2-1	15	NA	CASAEQGPSYNEQFF
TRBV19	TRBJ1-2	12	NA	CASSVTAHGYTF
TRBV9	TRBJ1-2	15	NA	CASSTHRVSLSGYTF
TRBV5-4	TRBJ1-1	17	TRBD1	CASSLAGTGPLGAEAFF
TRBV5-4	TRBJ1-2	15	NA	CASSSPVQTLYGYTF
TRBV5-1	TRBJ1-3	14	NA	CAKIQASSGNTIYF
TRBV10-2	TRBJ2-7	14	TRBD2	CASRDTGTSHEQYF
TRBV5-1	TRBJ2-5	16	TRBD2	CASSPLAGAYQETQYF
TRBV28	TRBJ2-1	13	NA	CASSFFSYNEQFF
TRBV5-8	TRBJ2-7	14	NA	CASSLGTPTYEQYF
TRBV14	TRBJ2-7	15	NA	CASSKRQGGYYEQYF
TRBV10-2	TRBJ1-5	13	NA	CASSPDGNQPQHF